This T cell receptor (beta chain) comes out of a study of cytomegalovirus exposure and HLA in healthy donors. Study results and caveats: High specificity and sensitivity for cytomegalovirus status were reported for the classifier. The study put under 200 TCR beta chains on its list as cytomegalovirus-associated.

On this clone itself: Its antigen remains unidentified.

V trimming: 6 bases; J trimming: 4 bases; junction bases outside the gene matches: 3. CDR3 length: 14 residues. Germline lookup yields CDR1 MNHEY and CDR2 SMNVEV (reference sequence). Profiled with immunoSEQ multiplex PCR; TCRdb holds only in-frame clones, not every one. Found here are 150,000 to 200,000 clones, roughly 85% of them singletons; the top ten hold more than 15%. J is TRBJ2-2 and V is TRBV27; the match to TRBD2 covers 9 bases. This receptor was obtained from a young man in good health and CMV-seropositive. The sequenced material came from PBMCs. CDR3 nucleotides: TGTGCCAGCAGCGGACTAGCGCTCACCGGGGAGCTGTTTTTT. Amino acid sequence: CASSGLALTGELFF.